This T cell receptor (beta chain) is drawn from a study of response to subunit inactivated influenza vaccine. Looked up from germline, CDR1 is SGHVS and CDR2 is FQNEAQ. V was pared by 4 bases and J by 2 bases, with 6 bases of the junction left unmatched. The CDR3 covers 15 residues. Study results and caveats: Authors suggested each seasonal flu vaccination may recruit only limited numbers of new T cells.

This clonotype appeared a few times. Its antigen remains unknown. TCRdb itself ran the RT-PCR reads through MiXCR, one entry per CDR3 protein. There are roughly 700,000 distinct CDR3 sequences in the sample; roughly 13% occur only once, and around 6.5% lies in the top ten. This sequence joins TRBV7-8 and TRBJ1-2, with 8 positions matching TRBD1. This sequence was found in a man between 45 and 60 years old who received an inactivated influenza vaccine. Specimen: PBMCs from blood, collected around 15 days before vaccination. Here the CDR3 DNA reads TGTGCCAGCAGCTCGAGACAGGGGCCAAACTATGGCTACACCTTC. Its translation is CASSSRQGPNYGYTF. The full variable domain, completed using reference TRBV7-8 and TRBJ1-2, is GAGVSQSPRYKVAKRGQDVALRCDPISGHVSLFWYQQALGQGPEFLTYFQNEAQLDKSGLPSDRFFAERPEGSVSTLKIQRTQQEDSAVYLCASSSRQGPNYGYTFGSGTRLTVV.